This record looks at one TCR beta chain sequence and its context. Antigen: not known. The source of the sample is a study of siplizumab effects on memory and regulatory T cells. General study findings and limits: The study found naive T cells seemingly more diverse than memory cells and seemingly major alloresponse contributors. Confirmatory evidence of suppressive function in proliferating siplizumab-culture Tregs was not obtained.

The V gene's germline CDR1 is MNHEY and CDR2 SVGAGI. This CDR3 has 13 amino acids. J was trimmed by 9 bases and V by 4 bases; bases with no gene match: 6. Libraries were prepared by immunoSEQ multiplex PCR; TCRdb keeps only in-frame clonotypes and omits some of them. The sample yields 80,000 to 130,000 clones, just over 90% seen once. This chain links TRBV6-5 with TRBJ2-1; 7 bases agree with TRBD1. The source material was Tregs sorted from blood. The clonotype was recovered from a human donor in good health. The CDR3 here is CASSLPGGGEQFF. Written as DNA, the CDR3 is TGTGCCAGCAGTTTACCAGGGGGTGGTGAGCAGTTCTTC.